This TCR beta chain was obtained from a study of CD8 T cells in Susac syndrome. Study background: The sequenced Susac syndrome patients comprised five or six with active disease and fewer than ten in remission. General study points: Susac CD8+ cells expanded clonally the most in TEMRA cells and in active patients.

Germline loops: CDR1 SGDLS, CDR2 YYNGEE. V was clipped by 4 bases and J by 0 bases, with 11 bases between them. The CDR3 runs 16 residues. Random hexamers served to reverse transcribe roughly 0.45 to 1 ug RNA. It was immunoSEQ multiplex PCR that amplified TCR beta CDR3 across 54 Vbeta and 13 Jbeta. One entry per CDR3 protein, called by TCRdb with MiXCR from the immunoSEQ multiplex PCR reads. Of 70,000 to 100,000 distinct CDR3 sequences listed, approximately 96% were seen once; the top ten hold roughly 0.62%. Regarding this clonotype: Its antigen is as yet unknown.

The clonotype originates from a human donor with Susac syndrome. The chain has TRBV9 and TRBJ2-6; possibly TRBD2 for D (6 bases). Sequenced material: CD8+ T cells from PBMCs. The CDR3 loop reads CASSPEGDSGANVLTF. CDR3 DNA sequence: TGTGCCAGCAGCCCGGAGGGAGACTCTGGGGCCAACGTCCTGACTTTC.